This T cell receptor beta chain was documented in a study of T cell responses to AZD1222 COVID-19 vaccine. This clone has a handful of counts. What it binds is unknown. The data were produced by immunoSEQ multiplex PCR, yet TCRdb's version contains in-frame clones alone and is incomplete. Here the sample spans more than 150,000 clones, more than 75% being singletons. This CDR3 has 13 residues. Losses at the gene ends were 5 bases for V and 8 bases for J; bases not matched to a gene: 8. Germline V gives CDR1 LNHDA, CDR2 SQIVND (reference sequence). Whole-study findings and limits: CD4 TCRs associated with vaccination spanned spike, dominating at 160-218 and 743-854. Just a handful of people given AZD1222 tested seropositive at baseline.

The genes are TRBV19 and TRBJ1-2; 7 nucleotides match TRBD1. The TCR sequence derives from an adult in good health. Sequencing was performed on peripheral blood, taken on day 0 of MenACWY control vaccination. The CDR3 region has the DNA TGTGCCAGTAGTTCAGAGGGACAGCGAGGCTACACCTTC. This encodes CASSSEGQRGYTF.